This note documents a single T cell receptor beta chain sequence. Method: immunoSEQ multiplex PCR; TCRdb's copy keeps in-frame clones and lacks some. The repertoire holds some 95,000 clones, with around 67% as singletons. This entry is derived from a study of shared clonotypes between healthy human individuals. About the research overall: Three CD4 naive, three CD4 memory, two CD8 naive and one CD8 memory plate were used per donor.

The sequence came from a man aged 25-40 years in good health. Sequencing input: memory CD8+ T cells sorted from blood. Subset denoted: CD45RO+ cells pooled with CCR7-negative TemRA cells.

CDR3 residues: CASRYGTGSTGELFF. CDR3 nucleotides: TGCGCCAGCAGATACGGGACAGGGAGCACCGGGGAGCTGTTTTTT. The chain couples TRBV5-1 to TRBJ2-2; 9 nucleotides align to TRBD1. Trimming cost V 5 bases and J 4 bases; bases outside gene matches: 6. This CDR3 has 15 residues. The V gene's germline CDR1 is SGHRS and CDR2 YFSETQ.